A single sample gave rise to the 2 T cell receptor beta chains below, sequenced in a study of identical twins. TCRdb ran MiXCR on the 5' RACE reads and lists one entry per CDR3 protein. The profile shows hundreds of thousands of distinct CDR3 sequences, roughly 12% of them singletons. The sample was also reused in another study, on yellow fever vaccine responses in identical twins.

Material for sequencing was CD8+ T cells sorted from blood. These receptors all stem from a woman between 18 and 29 years old in good health.

This clonotype was observed a few times. The chain recombines TRBV20-1 with TRBJ2-2, with D hard to call. The V and J ends lost 0 bases and 1 base respectively, with 9 bases between them. Germline V gene sequence: CDR1 DFQATT, CDR2 SNEGSKA (reference sequence). CDR3 length: 15 residues. The CDR3 here is CSARDLRVNTGELFF. The CDR3 bases are TGCAGTGCTAGAGATCTACGGGTGAACACCGGGGAGCTGTTTTTT.

This clonotype was counted many times. This rearrangement joins TRBV4-1 to TRBJ2-5; a weak D match, TRBD2 (6 bases). With 0 bases removed from V and 5 bases from J, the gap between germline ends came to 10 bases. CDR3 length equals 14 residues. Germline-derived CDR1 and CDR2 are MGHRA and YSYEKL. CDR3 in amino acids: CASSQDSSGETQYF. As DNA, the CDR3 is TGCGCCAGCAGCCAAGATAGCAGCGGGGAGACCCAGTACTTC.